Presented here are 18 T cell receptor beta chains from one specimen sequenced in a study of cytomegalovirus exposure and HLA in healthy donors. The PCR made use of 60 Vbeta and 13 Jbeta primers. Using immunoSEQ multiplex PCR, the repertoire was profiled, and TCRdb retains in-frame clones only, with some absent. The table shows some 70,000 clones, with approximately 80% occurring only once. Source material: PBMCs. Receptors originate from a man aged 18-30 years in good health and CMV-seropositive.

The chain combines TRBV18 with TRBJ1-1; D is undetermined. Germline V gene data show CDR1 as KGHSH and CDR2 as LQKENI. The V end lost 2 bases, the J end lost 1 base, and 8 bases lay between the germline ends. The CDR3 contains 14 residues. CDR3 sequence reads: CASSPGQTNTEAFF. The CDR3 nucleotides read TGTGCCAGCTCACCAGGGCAGACGAACACTGAAGCTTTCTTT.

J is TRBJ1-4 and V is TRBV10-3, with D uncertain. Germline values: CDR1 ENHRY, CDR2 SYGVKD. Deletions cut 8 bases from V and 6 bases from J, with 16 bases between. CDR3 length: 14 residues. The CDR3 sequence: CAIGAQERDEKLFF. CDR3 sequence (DNA): TGTGCCATCGGCGCGCAGGAGAGGGATGAAAAACTGTTTTTT.

CDR3 amino acids: CASRRQGALYNEQFF. The DNA of the CDR3 is TGTGCCAGCAGGAGACAGGGGGCTCTCTACAATGAGCAGTTCTTC. The V and J genes are TRBV2 and TRBJ2-1; 10 nucleotides line up with TRBD1. The CDR3 has 15 amino acids. CDR1 is SNHLY, CDR2 FYNNEI, per germline. Trimming took 6 bases from V and 3 from J; bases not matched to a gene: 5. Full variable domain (rest looked up from reference TRBV2 and TRBJ2-1): EPEVTQTPSHQVTQMGQEVILRCVPISNHLYFYWYRQILGQKVEFLVSFYNNEISEKSEIFDDQFSVERPDGSNFTLKIRSTKLEDSAMYFCASRRQGALYNEQFFGPGTRLTVL.

This chain uses TRBV7-6 with TRBJ1-1, with unresolved D. Germline-derived CDR1 and CDR2 are SGHVS and FNYEAQ. The V end was cut by 4 bases, the J end by 4 bases, with 13 bases between. The CDR3 is 14 residues long. As DNA, the CDR3 is TGTGCCAGCAGCTACCAGCCGGGGAGCACTGAAGCTTTCTTT. Its protein product is CASSYQPGSTEAFF.

The chain is built from TRBV5-4 and TRBJ2-7, with 8 bases identical to TRBD2. Germline loops: CDR1 SGHNT, CDR2 YYREEE (reference sequence). Losses at the gene ends were 0 bases for V and 2 bases for J; bases not matched to a gene: 4. There are 15 residues in the CDR3. Here the CDR3 DNA reads TGTGCCAGCAGCTTGGGGACTAGCAGCACCTACGAGCAGTACTTC. As protein: CASSLGTSSTYEQYF.

This chain uses TRBV30 with TRBJ2-3; possible D gene TRBD2, 5 bases. The V gene's germline CDR1 is GTSNPN and CDR2 SVGIG (reference sequence). The CDR3 has 15 amino acids. V shed 0 bases and J shed 1 base, with 11 bases lying between them. This CDR3 reads CAWSVGPGGTDTQYF. CDR3 sequence (DNA): TGTGCCTGGAGTGTAGGGCCCGGGGGCACAGATACGCAGTATTTT.

The table lists this clone with a count of one. This chain joins TRBV6-1 and TRBJ1-5, with D possibly TRBD1 on 5 matching bases. The germline V gene encodes CDR1 MNHNS and CDR2 SASEGT. With 0 bases removed from V and 3 bases from J, the gap between germline ends came to 9 bases. The CDR3 consists of 15 residues. CDR3 sequence: CASSEAGGDNQPQHF. Written as DNA, the CDR3 is TGTGCCAGCAGTGAAGCGGGGGGGGACAATCAGCCCCAGCATTTT.

The chain uses TRBV2 and TRBJ2-1; TRBD2 aligns across 8 bases. J was trimmed by 10 bases and V by 11 bases; bases with no gene match: 19. The CDR3 is 15 residues long. Germline CDR1 reads SNHLY; CDR2 reads FYNNEI. The CDR3 nucleotides read TGTGCCTCACGGGGGACTAGGAGCGGTCGCAACGAGCAGTTCTTC. Translation gives CASRGTRSGRNEQFF.

The chain recombines TRBV30 with TRBJ2-3; D gene uncertain. CDR1 GTSNPN and CDR2 SVGIG come from the germline V gene (reference sequence). This CDR3 has 11 residues. Trimming shortened V by 8 bases and J by 1 base, and 7 bases separated the two germline ends. CDR3 coding DNA: TGTGCCCTCGGTCGCACAGATACGCAGTATTTT. This translates into CALGRTDTQYF.

The V gene is TRBV4-1, the J gene TRBJ1-4; maybe TRBD1 (6 bases). The V end was cut by 3 bases, the J end by 0 bases, with 8 bases between. Germline CDR1 is MGHRA and CDR2 is YSYEKL. There are 15 residues in the CDR3. The CDR3 protein is CASSQPGATNEKLFF. CDR3 nucleotide sequence: TGCGCCAGCAGCCAGCCAGGGGCAACTAATGAAAAACTGTTTTTT.

Only a few counts were recorded for this clone. V usage is TRBV10-3 and J usage is TRBJ2-5; a possible D gene is TRBD2 (5 bases). Per the germline V gene, CDR1 is ENHRY and CDR2 is SYGVKD. This CDR3 has 12 residues. Trimming left V 6 bases short and J 5 bases short, with 10 bases between. CDR3 protein: CAIRRVGETQYF. As DNA, the CDR3 is TGTGCCATCAGGAGGGTAGGGGAGACCCAGTACTTC.

The chain is built from TRBV19 and TRBJ1-1; 8 positions match TRBD1. V lost 7 bases, J lost 7 bases, and 14 bases stayed unmatched. The CDR3 length is 15 residues. Germline CDR1 reads LNHDA; CDR2 reads SQIVND (reference sequence). In DNA, the CDR3 is TGTGCCAGTACCACGACAGGGGACATTGGAAATGAAGCTTTCTTT. This gives the protein CASTTTGDIGNEAFF.

This chain joins TRBV7-9 and TRBJ1-5; D might be TRBD1 (5 bases). Trimming took 1 base from V and 0 from J, leaving 7 bases between them. CDR1 is SEHNR and CDR2 is FQNEAQ in the germline V gene (reference sequence). The length of the CDR3 is 15 residues. CDR3 DNA: TGTGCCAGCAGCTTAGGGACATATAGCAATCAGCCCCAGCATTTT. Protein product: CASSLGTYSNQPQHF. Full variable domain (remainder filled in from reference TRBV7-9 and TRBJ1-5): DTGVSQNPRHKITKRGQNVTFRCDPISEHNRLYWYRQTLGQGPEFLTYFQNEAQLEKSRLLSDRFSAERPKGSFSTLEIQRTEQGDSAMYLCASSLGTYSNQPQHFGDGTRLSIL.

This clone came up once. The chain links TRBV13 to TRBJ1-1; TRBD1 aligns across 8 bases. V was pared by 5 bases and J by 3 bases, with 8 bases of the junction left unmatched. This CDR3 region has 15 residues. The V gene's germline CDR1 is PRHDT and CDR2 FYEKMQ (reference sequence). CDR3 sequence (DNA): TGTGCCAGCAGCGCAGGACAGGGAATTTACACTGAAGCTTTCTTT. The encoded protein is CASSAGQGIYTEAFF.

This chain joins TRBV28 and TRBJ2-7, with D possibly TRBD1 on 5 matching bases. From germline, CDR1 is MDHEN and CDR2 SYDVKM. The CDR3 length is 14 residues. V was clipped by 1 base and J by 5 bases, with 12 bases between them. CDR3 amino acids: CASSLLAGINEQYF. In DNA form, the CDR3 reads TGTGCCAGCAGTTTATTGGCAGGGATCAACGAGCAGTACTTC.

This clone has a handful of counts. The chain combines TRBV4-1 with TRBJ2-7; TRBD2 aligns across 8 bases. The CDR3 runs to 12 residues. J gave up 4 bases and V 11 bases, and 7 bases lay outside the gene matches. Per germline, CDR1 MGHRA and CDR2 YSYEKL. CDR3 nucleotide sequence: TGCGCCGAGCAGCGGGGGAAATACGAGCAGTACTTC. Translated: CAEQRGKYEQYF.

V and J are TRBV6-1 and TRBJ2-3; TRBD2 matches 8 bases. CDR1 is MNHNS and CDR2 is SASEGT in the germline V gene. This CDR3 contains 12 residues. CDR3 protein: CAVAGLTDTQYF. CDR3 coding DNA: TGTGCTGTAGCGGGACTCACAGATACGCAGTATTTT.

V and J are TRBV11-3 and TRBJ2-7, with D unresolved. Trimming took 6 bases from V and 6 from J, leaving 15 bases between them. Germline V lookup: CDR1 SGHNT, CDR2 YENEEA. The CDR3 contains 13 residues. CDR3 in DNA: TGTGCCAGCAGTTTCGCAGGTTCTGCCGAGCAGTACTTC. Its translation: CASSFAGSAEQYF.